Below are 4 T cell receptor beta chains sequenced from a single sample in a study of blood T cells in healthy people across ages. Sample-barcoded 5' priming and a J-beta primer mix drove a second PCR of 7 to 11 cycles. TCRdb recomputed calls from the 5' RACE reads with MiXCR, one row per CDR3 protein. The table has fewer than 950,000 distinct CDR3 sequences, approximately 35% seen once; the top ten hold 10% to 15%. Sequencing was performed on blood. These receptors were taken from a man aged 18 to 35 in good health.

The chain combines TRBV7-9 with TRBJ1-1, with D possibly being TRBD1 (6 bases). The CDR3 extends over 14 amino acids. V lost 5 bases to trimming and J lost 1 base, with 11 bases between them. Per the germline V gene, CDR1 is SEHNR and CDR2 is FQNEAQ (reference sequence). The CDR3 protein is CASSRSDRNTEAFF. Here the CDR3 DNA reads TGTGCCAGCAGCCGCTCGGACAGGAACACTGAAGCTTTCTTT. Drawing the rest from reference TRBV7-9 and TRBJ1-1, the complete variable domain is DTGVSQNPRHKITKRGQNVTFRCDPISEHNRLYWYRQTLGQGPEFLTYFQNEAQLEKSRLLSDRFSAERPKGSFSTLEIQRTEQGDSAMYLCASSRSDRNTEAFFGQGTRLTVV.

This chain connects TRBV20-1 to TRBJ2-4; 10 bases match TRBD2. Germline CDR1 reads DFQATT; CDR2 reads SNEGSKA (reference sequence). The CDR3 covers 15 residues. V trimming: 1 base; J trimming: 3 bases; junction bases outside the gene matches: 3. The CDR3: CSARGLAGDKNIQYF. In nucleotides, the CDR3 is TGCAGTGCTAGAGGACTAGCGGGCGACAAAAACATTCAGTACTTC.

This clonotype was seen ten or more times. The rearrangement uses TRBV27 and TRBJ1-2, with a weak D call TRBD1 (6 bases). Trimming removed 5 bases at V and 4 bases at J, with 17 bases between. The germline CDR1 and CDR2 sequences are MNHEY and SMNVEV (reference sequence). This CDR3 is 15 amino acids long. CDR3 protein: CASSRYRDSIYGYTF. Here the CDR3 DNA reads TGTGCCAGCAGTCGCTACAGGGATAGTATCTATGGCTACACCTTC.

This clonotype showed up just a few times. The rearrangement uses TRBV9 and TRBJ2-3, with 7 nucleotides matching TRBD1. CDR1 and CDR2 from the germline V gene are SGDLS and YYNGEE. V lost 3 bases to trimming and J lost 0 bases; unmatched junction nucleotides: 4. The CDR3 consists of 15 residues. The CDR3 region is CASSALRGSTDTQYF. Here the CDR3 DNA reads TGTGCCAGCAGCGCCCTCAGGGGGAGCACAGATACGCAGTATTTT.